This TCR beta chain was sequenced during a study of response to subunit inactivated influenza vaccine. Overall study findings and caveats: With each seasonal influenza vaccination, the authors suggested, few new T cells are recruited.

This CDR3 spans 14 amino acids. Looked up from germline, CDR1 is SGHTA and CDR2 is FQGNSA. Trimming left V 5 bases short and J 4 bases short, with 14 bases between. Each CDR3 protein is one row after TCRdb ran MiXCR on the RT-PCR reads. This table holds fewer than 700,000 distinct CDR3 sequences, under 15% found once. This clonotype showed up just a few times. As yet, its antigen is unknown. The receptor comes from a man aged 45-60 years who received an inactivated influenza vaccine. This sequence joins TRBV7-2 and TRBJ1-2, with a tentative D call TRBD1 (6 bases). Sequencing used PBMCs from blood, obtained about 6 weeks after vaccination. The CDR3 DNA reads TGTGCCAGCAGCGGCTGGGACACCAGCTATGGCTACACCTTC. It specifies CASSGWDTSYGYTF. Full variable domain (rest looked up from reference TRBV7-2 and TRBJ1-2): GAGVSQSPSNKVTEKGKDVELRCDPISGHTALYWYRQSLGQGLEFLIYFQGNSAPDKSGLPSDRFSAERTGGSVSTLTIQRTQQEDSAVYLCASSGWDTSYGYTFGSGTRLTVV.